This T cell receptor beta chain was obtained from a study of blood T cell repertoires in COVID-19. About the study: T cells, B-cell-depleted T cells, or PBMCs supplied cDNA or gDNA.

Germline CDR1 is SNHLY and CDR2 is FYNNEI. Trimming stripped 6 bases from V and 5 bases from J, with 19 bases between. CDR3 length equals 15 residues. In the authors' workflow: Cell counts per sample came from amplifying reference gene primers. This table comes from immunoSEQ multiplex PCR, and its TCRdb copy is limited to in-frame clones, with some not included. Clone size and V and J calls were adopted from that table, with D and trimming inferred from the DNA. This sample has 150,000 to 200,000 clones, with less than 90% found just once. Residents of about two dozen US areas, aged roughly 18 to 89 years, made up the participants.

This rearrangement joins TRBV2 to TRBJ2-5, with D possibly matching TRBD2 (6 bases). Sequencing was performed on PBMCs or T cells enriched from blood (not recorded which). The source is a woman younger than 45 who had been exposed to COVID-19. CDR3 in DNA: TGTGCCAGCAGGACCCTAGCTCCGGGAGTGGAGACCCAGTACTTC. Protein: CASRTLAPGVETQYF.